A single sample is the source of the 29 T cell receptor beta chains below, sequenced in a study of esophageal squamous cell carcinoma under preoperative chemotherapy. Time point of the sample: after preoperative PTX-NDP chemotherapy. TCRdb recomputed calls from the PCR reads with MiXCR, one row per CDR3 protein. Here the sample spans about 18,000 distinct CDR3 sequences, around 42% being singletons. Sample collection occurred from a patient given preoperative chemotherapy. The source of these receptors is a human donor with esophageal squamous cell carcinoma. The donor label of this sample is uncertain.

Note on this clonotype: Sequence at one end of the junction differs from germline and may be a read error. CDR3 bases: TGTGCCAGCAGGGCACGACAGGGGGGGAGCACAGATACCCAGTACTTT. As protein: CASRARQGGSTDTQYF. The gene calls are TRBV7-2 and TRBJ2-3; TRBD1 matches at 9 bases. The CDR3 consists of 16 residues. Germline-derived CDR1 and CDR2 are SGHTA and FQGNSA. Full variable domain (remainder filled in from reference TRBV7-2 and TRBJ2-3): GAGVSQSPSNKVTEKGKDVELRCDPISGHTALYWYRQSLGQGLEFLIYFQGNSAPDKSGLPSDRFSAERTGGSVSTLTIQRTQQEDSAVYLCASRARQGGSTDTQYFGPGTRLTVL.

The chain couples TRBV7-8 to TRBJ2-3; 14 bases align to TRBD2. After removal of 5 bases from V and 12 bases from J, the junction contained 25 bases not matched to a gene. CDR1 is SGHVS, CDR2 FQNEAQ, per germline. CDR3 size: 20 residues. The CDR3 coding sequence is TGTGCCAGCAGCCCGGGATCGACTAGCGGGAGGGTGTGGAACACAGATATTCAGTATTTT. Amino acids: CASSPGSTSGRVWNTDIQYF.

The table lists this clonotype with a few counts. This sequence joins TRBV6-5 and TRBJ2-1, with 8 nucleotides matching TRBD1. This CDR3 region has 14 residues. V shed 4 bases, J shed 4 bases, and the junction held 3 bases outside the gene matches. Germline V gene sequence: CDR1 MNHEY, CDR2 SVGAGI. The CDR3 DNA reads as TGTGCCAGCAGTTCAGGGGGCAGGTACAATGAGCAGTTCTTC. Its protein is CASSSGGRYNEQFF.

V gene TRBV12-3 or TRBV12-4 combines with J gene TRBJ2-1; 8 bases map to TRBD2. CDR3 length: 12 residues. V lost 6 bases to trimming and J lost 9 bases; unmatched junction nucleotides: 4. CDR3 in amino acids: CASSTGGGEQFF. The CDR3 DNA reads TGTGCCAGCAGCACGGGAGGGGGTGAGCAGTTCTTC.

J is TRBJ1-2 and V is TRBV7-8; D uncertain. The CDR3 totals 15 residues. Germline V gene lookup returns CDR1 SGHVS and CDR2 FQNEAQ. Trimming took 4 bases from V and 4 from J, leaving 16 bases between them. CDR3 loop: CASSSGQALLYGYTF. CDR3 sequence (DNA): TGTGCCAGCAGCTCTGGCCAGGCCCTCCTCTATGGCTACACCTTC.

In the case of this clonotype: This could be a read error, since a much larger clone is one nucleotide away. The DNA of the CDR3 is TGTGCCACCAGTTTCCTTAATGAGCAGTACTTC. This translates into CATSFLNEQYF. The chain has TRBV24-1 and TRBJ2-5; D gene uncertain. V dropped 6 bases and J dropped 11 bases, with 12 bases sitting between them. CDR3 length: 11 amino acids. The germline V gene encodes CDR1 KGHDR and CDR2 SFDVKD.

This clonotype has a count of ten or more. The chain uses TRBV7-8 and TRBJ2-1; perhaps TRBD2 as D (6 bases). V lost 5 bases, J lost 6 bases, and 8 bases lay in between. CDR1 and CDR2 from the germline V gene are SGHVS and FQNEAQ. The CDR3 is made up of 12 amino acids. The CDR3 region has the DNA TGTGCCAGCAGCCAGGGACTCAATGAGCAGTTCTTC. It specifies CASSQGLNEQFF.

The V and J genes are TRBV12-3 or TRBV12-4 and TRBJ1-1; D perhaps matches TRBD1 (5 bases). This CDR3 has 16 amino acids. Deletions cut 1 base from V and 1 base from J, with 13 bases between. The CDR3 sequence is CASSLGMAGTNTEAFF. The CDR3 region has the DNA TGTGCCAGCAGTTTAGGTATGGCAGGGACGAACACTGAAGCTTTCTTT.

Only a few counts were recorded for this clonotype. V and J are TRBV7-6 and TRBJ2-5; no clear D. The CDR3 extends over 14 amino acids. V lost 1 base and J lost 2, with 8 bases in between. Looked up from germline, CDR1 is SGHVS and CDR2 is FNYEAQ. Here the CDR3 DNA reads TGTGCCAGCAGCTTAGGGACCGCGCAAGAGACCCAGTACTTC. It yields the protein CASSLGTAQETQYF.

This clonotype was detected a few times. For the CDR3, the DNA is TGTGCCAGCAGCCCGGGGGTGGGGCAGTTCTTC. This encodes CASSPGVGQFF. The V call is TRBV7-2, the J call TRBJ2-7; weak D call: TRBD2 (6 bases). The tail of the sequence fits TRBJ2-1 better, so the J call may be wrong. Germline lookup yields CDR1 SGHTA and CDR2 FQGNSA. The CDR3 spans 11 residues.

V usage is TRBV27 and J usage is TRBJ2-1, with 14 positions matching TRBD2. The CDR3 loop spans 15 amino acids. The V segment lost 7 bases and the J segment 6 bases; nucleotides outside the gene matches: 5. The V gene's germline CDR1 is MNHEY and CDR2 SMNVEV (reference sequence). CDR3 DNA: TGTGCCAGCACCTGGGGGACTAGCGGGAGCAATGAGCAGTTCTTC. Translated: CASTWGTSGSNEQFF.

This clonotype was observed a handful of times. The chain links TRBV7-8 to TRBJ2-1; D possibly uses TRBD1 or TRBD2 (5 bases each). This CDR3 is 17 amino acids long. V gave up 1 base and J gave up 9 bases, with 22 bases separating them. Germline loops: CDR1 SGHVS, CDR2 FQNEAQ. CDR3 region: CASSLVKIGLQGVEQFF. The DNA of the CDR3 is TGTGCCAGCAGCTTAGTGAAGATCGGGCTCCAGGGAGTTGAGCAGTTCTTC.

The chain carries TRBV15 and TRBJ2-1; TRBD2 matches at 11 bases. Trimming cost V 2 bases and J 7 bases; bases outside gene matches: 7. CDR3 size: 16 residues. Germline CDR1 and CDR2: LNHNV and YYDKDF (reference sequence). This chain's CDR3 is CATSRPGTSGHNEQFF. CDR3 coding DNA: TGTGCCACCAGCAGACCCGGGACTAGCGGCCATAATGAGCAGTTCTTC.

J is TRBJ2-3 and V is TRBV7-3; TRBD1 agrees at 7 bases. The V gene end was trimmed by 5 bases and the J gene end by 14 bases; junction bases not matched to a gene: 19. The germline V gene encodes CDR1 SGHTA and CDR2 FQGTGA. This CDR3 has 15 residues. The CDR3 reads CASSRDRVGAGELYF. DNA of the CDR3: TGTGCCAGCAGCCGCGACAGGGTAGGAGCCGGTGAGCTGTATTTT.

This clonotype was recorded once. The V gene is TRBV11-3, the J gene TRBJ2-7, with D maybe TRBD2 (5 bases). The germline V gene has CDR1 SGHNT and CDR2 YENEEA. The CDR3 is 14 residues long. Trimming shortened V by 4 bases and J by 0 bases, and 10 bases separated the two germline ends. Here the CDR3 reads CASSSSGSSYEQYF. The CDR3 region has the DNA TGTGCCAGCAGCTCCAGCGGCTCCTCCTACGAGCAGTACTTC.

This clonotype came up a few times. This rearrangement joins TRBV27 to TRBJ2-5; D may be TRBD1 or TRBD2 (5 bases each). The germline V gene has CDR1 MNHEY and CDR2 SMNVEV (reference sequence). The CDR3 consists of 14 residues. The V gene lost 10 bases and the J gene lost 3 bases, with 18 bases spanning the gap. The CDR3 here is CATKRGRGEETQYF. The CDR3 bases are TGTGCCACCAAGAGGGGACGAGGAGAAGAGACCCAGTACTTC.

About this clonotype itself: The CDR3 ends on some other residue instead of the conserved phenylalanine or tryptophan, so this is likely a read error. The DNA is left out, because the CDR3 cannot be placed on it with certainty; the CDR3 is given as TCRdb lists it. V and J are TRBV7-2 and TRBJ2-5; no DNA check was done on the table's D call, TRBD2. Termini included, the CDR3 measures 15 amino acids. In germline, CDR1 is SGHTA, CDR2 FQGNSA. The CDR3 reads CASSSTSGKPETRYS.

This clonotype is medium-sized (0.01 to 0.1%). A junction boundary mismatches the germline segment, possibly from a read error. V usage is TRBV7-8 and J usage is TRBJ2-5, with D possibly being TRBD1 (7 bases). The CDR3 sequence is 14 residues long. The germline V gene has CDR1 SGHVS and CDR2 FQNEAQ. The CDR3 protein is CASGLDYRGLEQYF. The CDR3 DNA sequence: TGTGCCAGCGGCTTGGACTACAGGGGACTTGAGCAGTACTTC.

This sequence joins TRBV7-9 and TRBJ2-5; maybe TRBD1 (5 bases). The CDR3 extends over 14 amino acids. The germline V and J ends were trimmed by 3 bases and 2 bases, with 10 bases remaining between them. Per germline, CDR1 SEHNR and CDR2 FQNEAQ (reference sequence). This chain's CDR3 is CASSFGRVQETQYF. As DNA, the CDR3 is TGTGCCAGCAGCTTCGGCAGGGTACAAGAGACCCAGTACTTC.

CDR3 loop: CASSLNGPSNTGELFF. CDR3 DNA: TGTGCCAGCAGCCTGAACGGACCCTCGAACACCGGGGAGCTGTTTTTT. The V and J genes are TRBV7-3 and TRBJ2-2; unclear D gene. In germline, CDR1 is SGHTA, CDR2 FQGTGA. Deletions cut 5 bases from V and 0 bases from J, with 13 bases between. There are 16 residues in the CDR3.

This clonotype was counted many times. The gene calls are TRBV27 and TRBJ2-5; 12 nucleotides agree with TRBD1. V was clipped by 6 bases and J by 4 bases; unmatched bases: 6. Germline V gives CDR1 MNHEY, CDR2 SMNVEV (reference sequence). This CDR3 spans 15 amino acids. The CDR3 DNA sequence: TGTGCCAGCAGCTCCGGGACAGGGGGCGCAGAGACCCAGTACTTC. It translates to CASSSGTGGAETQYF.

This chain links TRBV7-3 with TRBJ2-3; 12 nucleotides match TRBD2. V gave up 5 bases and J gave up 7 bases; unmatched junction bases: 13. This CDR3 contains 17 residues. Looked up from germline, CDR1 is SGHTA and CDR2 is FQGTGA. This CDR3 is CASSAWETSGGDYTQYF. The CDR3 coding sequence is TGTGCCAGCAGCGCGTGGGAGACTAGCGGGGGCGACTATACGCAGTATTTT.

This clonotype was detected a few times. The V and J genes are TRBV12-3 or TRBV12-4 and TRBJ2-1; D remains unclear. V was clipped by 3 bases and J by 4 bases, with 7 bases between them. CDR3 length: 13 residues. This CDR3 is CASSFDRYNEQFF. The CDR3 DNA reads as TGTGCCAGCAGTTTTGACCGTTACAATGAGCAGTTCTTC.

This chain uses TRBV6-2 or TRBV6-3 with TRBJ1-1; a weak D match, TRBD1 (5 bases). With 0 bases removed from V and 7 bases from J, the gap between germline ends came to 6 bases. The CDR3 totals 12 residues. Looked up from germline, CDR1 is MNHEY and CDR2 is SVGEGT. The CDR3 is CASSYSDIEAFF. The CDR3 DNA follows: TGTGCCAGCAGTTACTCGGACATTGAAGCTTTCTTT.

The rearrangement joins TRBV7-2 to TRBJ2-1; D is uncertain. Trimming removed 2 bases at V and 0 bases at J, with 14 bases between. CDR1 and CDR2 (germline): SGHTA, FQGNSA. The CDR3 runs 17 residues. In nucleotides, the CDR3 is TGTGCCAGCAGCTTAAAGGTCGCGACGAGCTCCTACAATGAGCAGTTCTTC. Its translation is CASSLKVATSSYNEQFF.

A word on this clonotype: The junction departs from the called germline gene at one end, perhaps through a read error. The rearrangement joins TRBV7-2 to TRBJ2-6, with D tentatively TRBD2 (7 bases). The CDR3 is 16 amino acids. The V gene's germline CDR1 is SGHTA and CDR2 FQGNSA. As DNA, the CDR3 is TGTGCCAGCAGCGCACGAGAGGGGGGGGCCACAGACATGCAGTACTTT. As protein: CASSAREGGATDMQYF.

The V and J genes are TRBV7-2 and TRBJ2-7, with D possibly being TRBD1 (5 bases). The V gene's germline CDR1 is SGHTA and CDR2 FQGNSA. The CDR3 runs 12 residues. The V end lost 5 bases, the J end lost 13 bases, and 18 bases lay between the germline ends. The chain's CDR3 is CASSPRFREYYF. The DNA for the CDR3 is TGTGCCAGCAGCCCCCGGTTCAGGGAATACTACTTC.

This clonotype was counted a few times. CDR3 nucleotide sequence: TGTGCCAGCAGCTTAAATGGGCCAGTCGACGAGCAGTTCTTC. Residues: CASSLNGPVDEQFF. The gene calls are TRBV7-9 and TRBJ2-1; D gene uncertain. The CDR3 extends over 14 amino acids. V was shortened by 2 bases and J by 10 bases, with 15 bases between the two germline ends. CDR1 SEHNR and CDR2 FQNEAQ come from the germline V gene (reference sequence).

This clonotype was counted between two and nine times. The chain links TRBV11-2 to TRBJ2-1, with 7 nucleotides matching TRBD1. Near its end, the DNA agrees better with TRBJ2-7, so the J call may be wrong. Looked up from germline, CDR1 is SGHAT and CDR2 is FQNNGV. CDR3 length: 13 residues. CDR3 DNA: TGTGCCAGCAGCTTAGAGACAGGGATAGAGCAGTACTTC. Encoded protein: CASSLETGIEQYF.